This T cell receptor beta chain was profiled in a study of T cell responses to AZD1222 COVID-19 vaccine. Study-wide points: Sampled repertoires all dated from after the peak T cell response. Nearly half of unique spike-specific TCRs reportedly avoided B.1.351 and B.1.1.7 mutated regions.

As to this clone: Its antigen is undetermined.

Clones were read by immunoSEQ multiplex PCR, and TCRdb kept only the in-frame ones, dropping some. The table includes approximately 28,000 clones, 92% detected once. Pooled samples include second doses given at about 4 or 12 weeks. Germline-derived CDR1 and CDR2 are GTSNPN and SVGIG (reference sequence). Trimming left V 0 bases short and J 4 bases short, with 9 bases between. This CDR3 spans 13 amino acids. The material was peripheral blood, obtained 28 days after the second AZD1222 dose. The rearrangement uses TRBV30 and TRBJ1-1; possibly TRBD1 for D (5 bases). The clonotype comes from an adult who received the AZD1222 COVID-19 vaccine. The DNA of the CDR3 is TGTGCCTGGAGTGTCAGGGAATTCACTGAAGCTTTCTTT. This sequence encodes CAWSVREFTEAFF. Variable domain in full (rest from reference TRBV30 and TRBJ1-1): SQTIHQWPATLVQPVGSPLSLECTVEGTSNPNLYWYRQAAGRGLQLLFYSVGIGQISSEVPQNLSASRPQDRQFILSSKKLLLSDSGFYLCAWSVREFTEAFFGQGTRLTVV.